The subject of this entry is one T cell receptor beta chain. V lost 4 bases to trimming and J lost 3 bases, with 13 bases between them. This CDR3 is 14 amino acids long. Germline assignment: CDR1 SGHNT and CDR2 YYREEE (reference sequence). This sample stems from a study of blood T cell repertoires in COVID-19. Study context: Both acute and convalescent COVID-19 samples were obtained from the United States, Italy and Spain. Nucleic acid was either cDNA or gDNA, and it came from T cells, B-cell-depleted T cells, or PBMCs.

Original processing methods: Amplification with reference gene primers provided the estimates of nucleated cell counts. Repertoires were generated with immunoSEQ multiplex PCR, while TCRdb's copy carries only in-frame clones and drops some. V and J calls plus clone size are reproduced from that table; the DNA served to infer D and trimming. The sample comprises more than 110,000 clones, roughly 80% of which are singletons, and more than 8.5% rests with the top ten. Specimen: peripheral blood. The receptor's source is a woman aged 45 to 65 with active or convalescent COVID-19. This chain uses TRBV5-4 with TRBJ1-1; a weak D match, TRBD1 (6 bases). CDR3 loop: CASSLTRGDTEAFF. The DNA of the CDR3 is TGTGCCAGCAGCCTGACCAGGGGCGACACTGAAGCTTTCTTT.